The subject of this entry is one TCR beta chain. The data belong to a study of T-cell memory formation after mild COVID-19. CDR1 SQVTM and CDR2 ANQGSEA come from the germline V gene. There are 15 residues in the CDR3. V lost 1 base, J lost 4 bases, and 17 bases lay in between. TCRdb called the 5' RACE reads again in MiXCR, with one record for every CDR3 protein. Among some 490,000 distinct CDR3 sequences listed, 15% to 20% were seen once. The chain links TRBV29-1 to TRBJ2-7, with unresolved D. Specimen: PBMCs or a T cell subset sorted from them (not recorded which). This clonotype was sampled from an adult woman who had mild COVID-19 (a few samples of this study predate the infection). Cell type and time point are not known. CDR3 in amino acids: CSVEVGRLSQYEQYF. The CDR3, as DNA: TGCAGCGTTGAAGTCGGTCGTCTCAGCCAATACGAGCAGTACTTC.